The 17 T cell receptor beta chains presented below share a single source sample, sequenced in a study of OX40 agonist ivuxolimab in advanced cancers. Produced via immunoSEQ multiplex PCR; TCRdb's table is partial and in-frame only. Of approximately 54,000 clones listed, about 91% are singletons. The sequencing used CD4+ or CD8+ T cells sorted from blood, collected in a trial of the OX40 agonist ivuxolimab. All receptors come from an adult with an advanced solid tumor such as melanoma, head and neck, liver or kidney cancer.

This clone was found once. The genes are TRBV4-3 and TRBJ2-7, with D perhaps matching TRBD2 (5 bases). Deletions cut 3 bases from V and 6 bases from J, with 12 bases between. This CDR3 has 13 residues. CDR1 LGHNA and CDR2 YSLEER come from the germline V gene. As DNA, the CDR3 is TGCGCCAGCAGCCAGATACCGAGCGGCGAGCAGTACTTC. This encodes CASSQIPSGEQYF.

V gene TRBV7-6 combines with J gene TRBJ2-1; possible D gene TRBD2, 7 bases. Trimming removed 6 bases from V and 3 bases from J, with 15 bases in between. From germline, CDR1 is SGHVS and CDR2 FNYEAQ. The CDR3 runs 15 residues. CDR3 nucleotides: TGTGCCAGCAGTCCTTCGGGGGGCATCTACAATGAGCAGTTCTTC. This translates into CASSPSGGIYNEQFF.

This chain joins TRBV5-4 and TRBJ2-2, with D tentatively TRBD2 (5 bases). This CDR3 has 15 amino acids. V dropped 0 bases and J dropped 4 bases, with 10 bases sitting between them. The germline V gene has CDR1 SGHNT and CDR2 YYREEE (reference sequence). The CDR3 loop reads CASSLAGFLTGELFF. CDR3 in DNA: TGTGCCAGCAGCTTGGCGGGATTTCTCACCGGGGAGCTGTTTTTT. The full variable domain, in which reference TRBV5-4 and TRBJ2-2 provide the parts outside the CDR3, is ETGVTQSPTHLIKTRGQQVTLRCSSQSGHNTVSWYQQALGQGPQFIFQYYREEENGRGNFPPRFSGLQFPNYSSELNVNALELDDSALYLCASSLAGFLTGELFFGEGSRLTVL.

Details on this clone: This sample includes further DNA sequences coding for the same CDR3. The chain carries TRBV7-9 and TRBJ2-1; TRBD2 agrees at 7 bases. V shed 3 bases, J shed 5 bases, and the junction held 1 base outside the gene matches. This CDR3 comprises 13 residues. Germline V gene sequence: CDR1 SEHNR, CDR2 FQNEAQ (reference sequence). CDR3 sequence: CASSLGLNNEQFF. The CDR3 coding sequence is TGTGCCAGCAGCTTGGGACTAAACAATGAGCAGTTCTTC.

The rearrangement links TRBV5-1 to TRBJ2-1; 8 bases align to TRBD1. Germline trimming cut 2 bases from V and 3 bases from J; bases unmatched to any gene: 10. The length of the CDR3 is 17 residues. Germline values: CDR1 SGHRS, CDR2 YFSETQ. The CDR3 bases are TGCGCCAGCAGCTTTTCTATGGACAGGGAAGGCTACAATGAGCAGTTCTTC. It specifies CASSFSMDREGYNEQFF.

The chain is built from TRBV2 and TRBJ1-5; TRBD1 might be the D (5 bases). V was trimmed by 5 bases and J by 2 bases, leaving 16 bases between them. CDR1 and CDR2 from the germline V gene are SNHLY and FYNNEI. This CDR3 region has 16 residues. The CDR3 sequence is CASSFPGSWGNQPQHF. DNA for the CDR3: TGTGCCAGCAGTTTCCCAGGGTCTTGGGGCAATCAGCCCCAGCATTTT.

The chain has TRBV9 and TRBJ2-7; either TRBD1 or TRBD2 may supply D (6 bases each). The CDR3 consists of 14 residues. Germline CDR1 SGDLS, CDR2 YYNGEE. Trimming cost V 0 bases and J 2 bases, with 9 bases left between them. The CDR3 protein is CASSVGGAPYEQYF. CDR3 DNA sequence: TGTGCCAGCAGCGTAGGGGGGGCACCCTACGAGCAGTACTTC.

V gene TRBV6-5 combines with J gene TRBJ2-7, with 7 bases matching TRBD2. Germline loops: CDR1 MNHEY, CDR2 SVGAGI. The V and J ends lost 2 bases and 3 bases, in that order; junction bases with no gene match: 7. CDR3 length: 15 amino acids. The chain's CDR3 is CASSYGAGEHYEQYF. As DNA, the CDR3 is TGTGCCAGCAGTTACGGGGCGGGAGAGCACTACGAGCAGTACTTC.

This clone was counted only a few times. The rearrangement uses TRBV9 and TRBJ2-5, with a tentative D call TRBD1 (6 bases). Germline V gives CDR1 SGDLS, CDR2 YYNGEE. This CDR3 is built from 15 residues. Trimming took 2 bases from V and 0 from J, leaving 11 bases between them. The chain's CDR3 is CASSVGAGYQETQYF. The CDR3 DNA reads TGTGCCAGCAGCGTGGGGGCGGGCTACCAAGAGACCCAGTACTTC.

This chain joins TRBV27 and TRBJ2-1; D unclear. The CDR3 runs 12 residues. CDR1 is MNHEY and CDR2 is SMNVEV in the germline V gene (reference sequence). The V and J ends lost 4 bases and 2 bases respectively, with 3 bases between them. The CDR3 loop reads CASSSTYNEQFF. The CDR3 coding sequence is TGTGCCAGCAGTTCCACCTACAATGAGCAGTTCTTC.

Only one count was recorded for this clone. This chain links TRBV9 with TRBJ1-1; no definite D call. Germline lookup yields CDR1 SGDLS and CDR2 YYNGEE. This CDR3 is 14 amino acids long. The V gene lost 0 bases and the J gene lost 1 base, with 7 bases spanning the gap. CDR3 sequence reads: CASSVVGGNTEAFF. In DNA form, the CDR3 reads TGTGCCAGCAGCGTAGTAGGAGGGAACACTGAAGCTTTCTTT.

The rearrangement links TRBV27 to TRBJ2-7; TRBD1 matches 7 bases. CDR1 is MNHEY, CDR2 SMNVEV, per germline (reference sequence). This CDR3 contains 15 residues. The J segment lost 2 bases and the V segment lost 1 base, leaving 5 bases of the junction unmatched. The CDR3 is CASSLYLGTAYEQYF. The CDR3 DNA reads TGTGCCAGCAGTTTATATCTCGGGACAGCCTACGAGCAGTACTTC.

This chain joins TRBV7-6 and TRBJ2-7; 7 bases align to TRBD2. The CDR3 runs to 16 residues. Germline-derived CDR1 and CDR2 are SGHVS and FNYEAQ. The J segment lost 6 bases and the V segment lost 0 bases, leaving 11 bases of the junction unmatched. The CDR3 spells CASSLAEGRAYSEQYF. The CDR3 nucleotides read TGTGCCAGCAGCTTAGCGGAGGGGAGGGCCTATAGCGAGCAGTACTTC.

J is TRBJ1-6 and V is TRBV7-2, with D possibly matching TRBD1 (5 bases). CDR3 length: 16 residues. CDR1 and CDR2 from the germline V gene are SGHTA and FQGNSA. Trimming shortened V by 3 bases and J by 2 bases, and 11 bases separated the two germline ends. The CDR3 bases are TGTGCCAGCAGCTTCAGACCCAGGGCCTATAATTCACCCCTCCACTTT. It is translated as CASSFRPRAYNSPLHF.

This chain links TRBV7-9 with TRBJ1-1; possible D gene TRBD1, 5 bases. In germline, CDR1 is SEHNR, CDR2 FQNEAQ (reference sequence). The CDR3 spans 15 residues. V was clipped by 4 bases and J by 1 base, with 13 bases between them. The CDR3 DNA reads TGTGCCAGCAGCTCCGGGACGCCAAAGAACACTGAAGCTTTCTTT. Translated: CASSSGTPKNTEAFF.

The rearrangement joins TRBV4-3 to TRBJ1-2, with a tentative D call TRBD1 (6 bases). V lost 0 bases, J lost 6 bases, and 11 bases lay in between. This CDR3 is 14 amino acids long. Germline CDR1 reads LGHNA; CDR2 reads YSLEER. CDR3 sequence: CASSQDAGEDGYTF. CDR3 nucleotides: TGCGCCAGCAGCCAAGATGCAGGGGAGGATGGCTACACCTTC.

This chain joins TRBV19 and TRBJ1-5; D remains unclear. Between the trimmed V and J ends, which lost 1 base and 6 bases, there was a span of 10 bases. Germline loops: CDR1 LNHDA, CDR2 SQIVND (reference sequence). The CDR3 has 14 residues. Here the CDR3 reads CASSIGLFGQPQHF. The CDR3 coding sequence is TGTGCCAGTAGTATAGGTCTCTTCGGTCAGCCCCAGCATTTT.